This TCR beta chain is from a study of blood T cell repertoires in COVID-19. On the study more broadly: COVID-19 samples, acute and convalescent, were from the United States, Italy and Spain.

Profiled with immunoSEQ multiplex PCR; TCRdb holds only in-frame clones, not every one. Here the sample spans 150,000 to 200,000 clones, 75% to 90% being singletons. The germline CDR1 and CDR2 sequences are SGHRS and YFSETQ. The CDR3 runs 15 residues. The V segment lost 5 bases and the J segment 0 bases; nucleotides outside the gene matches: 6. V and J are TRBV5-1 and TRBJ1-1; the match to TRBD1 covers 8 bases. Sequencing was done on a sample of peripheral blood. The receptor was derived from a human donor with acute or convalescent COVID-19. The donor label of this sample is uncertain. CDR3 bases: TGCGCCAGCAGGAGGGGGACAGGCCTGAACACTGAAGCTTTCTTT. Encoded protein: CASRRGTGLNTEAFF.